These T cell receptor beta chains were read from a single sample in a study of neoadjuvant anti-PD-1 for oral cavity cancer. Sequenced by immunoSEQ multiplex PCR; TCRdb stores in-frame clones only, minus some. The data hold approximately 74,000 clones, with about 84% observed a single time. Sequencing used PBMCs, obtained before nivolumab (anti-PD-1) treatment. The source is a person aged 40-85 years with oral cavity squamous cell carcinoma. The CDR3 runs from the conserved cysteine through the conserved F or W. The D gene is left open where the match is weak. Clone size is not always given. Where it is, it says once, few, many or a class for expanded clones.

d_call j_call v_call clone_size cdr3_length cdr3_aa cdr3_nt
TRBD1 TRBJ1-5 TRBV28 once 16 CASSKDRAYSNQPQHF TGTGCCAGCAGCAAGGACAGGGCTTATAGCAATCAGCCCCAGCATTTT
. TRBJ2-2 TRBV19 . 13 CASSNLDTGELFF TGTGCCAGTAGTAATCTTGACACCGGGGAGCTGTTTTTT
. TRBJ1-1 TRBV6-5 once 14 CASSYGLGLAEAFF TGTGCCAGCAGTTACGGCCTCGGCCTTGCTGAAGCTTTCTTT
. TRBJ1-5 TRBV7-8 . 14 CASSLTDSNQPQHF TGTGCCAGCAGCTTAACGGACAGCAATCAGCCCCAGCATTTT
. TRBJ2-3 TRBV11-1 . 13 CASSRSVPDTQYF TGTGCCAGCAGCCGAAGCGTGCCAGATACGCAGTATTTT
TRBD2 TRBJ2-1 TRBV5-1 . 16 CASSLTSGDPYNEQFF TGCGCCAGCAGCTTGACTAGCGGGGATCCCTACAATGAGCAGTTCTTC
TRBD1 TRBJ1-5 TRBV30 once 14 CAWRGQGSNQPQHF TGTGCCTGGAGGGGACAGGGCAGCAATCAGCCCCAGCATTTT
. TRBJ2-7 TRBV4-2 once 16 CASSQSRDSFTYEQYF TGTGCCAGCAGCCAAAGCCGGGACTCTTTCACCTACGAGCAGTACTTC
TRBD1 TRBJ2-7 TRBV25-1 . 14 CASSKGQGAGEQYF TGTGCCAGCAGTAAGGGACAGGGGGCAGGAGAGCAGTACTTC
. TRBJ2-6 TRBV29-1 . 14 CSVEQDTGANVLTF TGCAGCGTTGAACAGGATACCGGGGCCAACGTCCTGACTTTC
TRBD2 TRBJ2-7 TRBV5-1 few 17 CASSLGGTSGSSYEQYF TGCGCCAGCAGCTTGGGGGGGACTAGCGGGAGTTCCTACGAGCAGTACTTC
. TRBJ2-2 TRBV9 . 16 CASSVSISGYTGELFF TGTGCCAGCAGCGTATCTATTTCGGGATACACCGGGGAGCTGTTTTTT
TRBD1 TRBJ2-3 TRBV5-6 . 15 CATKPGTGPTDTQYF TGTGCCACCAAACCCGGGACAGGGCCCACAGATACGCAGTATTTT
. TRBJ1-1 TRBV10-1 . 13 CASSQQVDTEAFF TGCGCCAGCAGTCAACAGGTAGACACTGAAGCTTTCTTT
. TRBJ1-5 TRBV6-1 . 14 CASSEQGAYQPQHF TGTGCCAGCAGTGAACAAGGGGCCTATCAGCCCCAGCATTTT
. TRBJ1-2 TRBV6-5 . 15 CASSKIQGLNYGYTF TGTGCCAGCAGCAAAATACAGGGCCTTAACTATGGCTACACCTTC
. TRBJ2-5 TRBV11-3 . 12 CASSLNDETQYF TGTGCCAGCAGCTTAAATGATGAGACCCAGTACTTC
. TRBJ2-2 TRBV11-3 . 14 CASSPDSITGELFF TGTGCCAGCAGCCCGGACAGCATAACCGGGGAGCTGTTTTTT
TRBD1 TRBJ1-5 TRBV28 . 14 CASSTRQGGQPQHF TGTGCCAGCAGTACCCGACAGGGCGGTCAGCCCCAGCATTTT
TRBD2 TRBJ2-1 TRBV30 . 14 CAWTRLAGGFEQFF TGTGCCTGGACCAGACTAGCGGGAGGGTTTGAGCAGTTCTTC
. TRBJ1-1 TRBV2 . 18 CASRDSPGPRGTGTEAFF TGTGCCAGCAGGGACTCACCTGGGCCTCGGGGCACGGGAACTGAAGCTTTCTTT
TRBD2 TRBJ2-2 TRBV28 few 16 CASSSPGGGNTGELFF TGTGCCAGCAGTTCCCCGGGAGGGGGGAACACCGGGGAGCTGTTTTTT
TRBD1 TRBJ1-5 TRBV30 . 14 CAWSGTGNNQPQHF TGTGCCTGGAGTGGGACAGGGAACAATCAGCCCCAGCATTTT
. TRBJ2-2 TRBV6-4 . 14 CASRAEFNTGELFF TGTGCCAGCCGCGCCGAATTTAACACCGGGGAGCTGTTTTTT